This T cell receptor (beta chain) was identified during a study of Ad26.COV2.S vaccination and SARS-CoV-2 variants. The treatment denotes: about 20 received Ad26.COV2.S at low or high dose, single or two shots; a few received placebo; per-sample allocation not given. Day 63 after the first vaccine or placebo injection was the time point for sampling. The germline V gene encodes CDR1 LNHDA and CDR2 SQIVND (reference sequence). CDR3 length equals 15 residues. The ends lost 6 bases at V and 3 bases at J; junction bases unmatched: 6. TCRdb's table, derived via immunoSEQ multiplex PCR, lists solely in-frame clones and lacks some. Of approximately 420,000 clones listed, more than 75% are singletons.

Material: peripheral blood, obtained in a trial of Ad26.COV2.S vaccine versus placebo. The chain joins TRBV19 to TRBJ2-3; TRBD2 aligns across 10 bases. The TCR was taken from a person aged 18 to 65 who received the Ad26.COV2.S COVID-19 vaccine or a placebo. Written as DNA, the CDR3 is TGTGCCAGTAGGGAGACTAGCGGGTTGACAGATACGCAGTATTTT. Protein sequence: CASRETSGLTDTQYF.